This passage covers 12 T cell receptor beta chains from one sample sequenced in a study of T cells after yellow fever vaccination (dated 2019 in TCRdb). Taken with the paper, the label for treatment or condition translates to: live attenuated yellow fever vaccine strain. Libraries were prepared through 5' RACE. Reads for this sample came from an Illumina NovaSeq 6000. TCRdb reworked the public reads: Q25 trimming with fastp, MiXCR clone assembly, productive beta chains retained. When rows share a CDR3 protein, they turn into one entry using the most common DNA and genes. The sample table contains 120,000 or so distinct CDR3 sequences; only one count was recorded for approximately 9% of them. The top ten hold roughly 43% of the sample. Sequences were derived from CD8+ T cells sorted from PBMCs, sampled on the day of the yellow fever booster vaccination. Receptor source: a man aged 18-30 years who received the YFV17D yellow fever vaccine.

This clonotype was recorded at least ten times. This chain links TRBV4-1 with TRBJ1-1; D gene uncertain. The CDR3 sequence is 13 residues long. Germline CDR1 reads MGHRA; CDR2 reads YSYEKL. Trimming removed 5 bases at V and 6 bases at J, with 13 bases between. The CDR3 reads CASSVNSGSEAFF. DNA for the CDR3: TGCGCCAGCAGCGTGAATTCGGGGTCTGAAGCTTTCTTT.

This clonotype appeared a few times. V is TRBV12-3 or TRBV12-4 and J is TRBJ1-2; D unresolved. This CDR3 has 13 amino acids. V was clipped by 7 bases and J by 4 bases, with 13 bases between them. DNA of the CDR3: TGTGCCAGCATCGGAGGAGGATTCTATGGCTACACCTTC. This codes for CASIGGGFYGYTF.

This clonotype was counted only a few times. The gene calls are TRBV12-3 or TRBV12-4 and TRBJ1-5; D is uncertain. V gave up 4 bases and J gave up 4 bases, with 11 bases separating them. The CDR3 has 14 residues. CDR3 sequence (DNA): TGTGCCAGCAGTTCTCACGGATTTAATCAGCCCCAGCATTTT. It encodes CASSSHGFNQPQHF.

This clonotype was counted ten times or more. This chain's CDR3 is CSVAEGQGNEQYF. The CDR3 DNA is TGCAGCGTCGCCGAGGGACAGGGGAACGAGCAGTACTTC. The V call is TRBV29-1, the J call TRBJ2-7, with TRBD1 matching over 10 bases. This CDR3 region has 13 residues. CDR1 is SQVTM and CDR2 is ANQGSEA in the germline V gene. V was clipped by 6 bases and J by 5 bases; unmatched bases: 7.

This chain uses TRBV12-3 or TRBV12-4 with TRBJ2-2, with 8 bases aligning to TRBD1. The V gene end was trimmed by 5 bases and the J gene end by 7 bases; junction bases not matched to a gene: 9. CDR3 size: 15 residues. CDR3 sequence (DNA): TGTGCCAGCAGTCCTATCGGACAGGGCGTCGGGGAGCTGTTTTTT. As protein: CASSPIGQGVGELFF.

This chain joins TRBV10-2 and TRBJ2-1; TRBD2 aligns across 10 bases. V dropped 6 bases and J dropped 8; count of bases not matched to a gene: 7. CDR1 and CDR2 (germline): WSHSY, SAAADI. The CDR3 is made up of 14 amino acids. The CDR3 DNA follows: TGCGCCAGCAGGCCGGGACTAGCGCTTGATGAGCAGTTCTTC. Protein: CASRPGLALDEQFF.

V gene TRBV12-3 or TRBV12-4 combines with J gene TRBJ2-3; D is possibly TRBD2 (6 bases). Between the trimmed V and J ends, which lost 5 bases and 0 bases, there was a span of 24 bases. This CDR3 has 19 amino acids. CDR3 amino acids: CASSETEPRAGSSTDTQYF. The DNA of the CDR3 is TGTGCCAGCAGTGAGACCGAACCTAGAGCGGGCTCTAGCACAGATACGCAGTATTTT.

This clonotype came up a few times. V gene TRBV2 combines with J gene TRBJ2-7; a possible D gene is TRBD1 (5 bases). Germline assignment: CDR1 SNHLY and CDR2 FYNNEI. Between the trimmed V and J ends, which lost 7 bases and 9 bases, there was a span of 16 bases. This CDR3 comprises 12 residues. CDR3 in amino acids: CASNYLQGGQYV. The CDR3 DNA reads TGTGCCAGCAACTACCTGCAGGGCGGGCAGTACGTC.

This clonotype has more than one count but fewer than ten. This chain links TRBV2 with TRBJ2-1; TRBD2 matches 8 bases. V was pared by 8 bases and J by 3 bases, with 9 bases of the junction left unmatched. Germline V gene lookup returns CDR1 SNHLY and CDR2 FYNNEI. This CDR3 contains 15 residues. Here the CDR3 DNA reads TGTGCCAGCGCACTACTAGCGGAGTTCTACAATGAGCAGTTCTTC. Translation gives CASALLAEFYNEQFF.

This clonotype has just a few counts. CDR3 in amino acids: CASSHRTDYEQFF. For the CDR3, the DNA is TGTGCCAGCAGCCACAGGACAGACTATGAGCAGTTCTTC. The V gene is TRBV3-1, the J gene TRBJ2-1; TRBD1 is a possible D gene (6 bases). The CDR3 has 13 residues. The V gene lost 3 bases and the J gene lost 8 bases, with 11 bases spanning the gap. The germline gives CDR1 LGHDT, CDR2 YNNKEL (reference sequence).

This clonotype has a handful of counts. V and J are TRBV4-1 and TRBJ2-1; D gene uncertain. Trimming removed 0 bases from V and 4 bases from J, with 7 bases in between. Germline CDR1 is MGHRA and CDR2 is YSYEKL. This CDR3 has 14 residues. The CDR3 DNA follows: TGCGCCAGCAGCCAAGATTTAGCTTACAATGAGCAGTTCTTC. Protein product: CASSQDLAYNEQFF.

This clonotype was found a few times. This chain uses TRBV14 with TRBJ2-5, with 16 bases that match TRBD2. J gave up 2 bases and V 0 bases, and 3 bases lay outside the gene matches. In germline, CDR1 is SGHDN, CDR2 FVKESK. This CDR3 spans 18 amino acids. The CDR3 region has the DNA TGTGCCAGCAGCCAAGAATGGGGACTAGCGGGGGGGCAAGAGACCCAGTACTTC. Protein product: CASSQEWGLAGGQETQYF.